The 7 T cell receptor beta chains in this list originate from one sample, sequenced in a study of cytomegalovirus exposure and HLA in healthy donors. PCR involved 60 Vbeta and 13 Jbeta primers. Using immunoSEQ multiplex PCR, the repertoire was profiled, and TCRdb retains in-frame clones only, with some absent. The sample lists roughly 70,000 clones; roughly four fifths were seen once. The sequenced sample consisted of PBMCs. The receptors were sampled from a man aged 45-65 years in good health and CMV-seronegative.

By sample fraction, this clone is medium-sized (0.01 to 0.1%). The chain is built from TRBV2 and TRBJ2-5, with 8 nucleotides matching TRBD2. The germline V gene has CDR1 SNHLY and CDR2 FYNNEI. Unmatched junction bases numbered 11, after V lost 6 bases and J lost 5 bases. The CDR3 covers 15 residues. CDR3 sequence: CASRQAGEGPETQYF. The CDR3 nucleotides are TGTGCCAGCAGACAAGCGGGGGAGGGTCCGGAGACCCAGTACTTC.

The chain joins TRBV27 to TRBJ1-4, with D maybe TRBD1 (5 bases). Germline CDR1 and CDR2: MNHEY and SMNVEV (reference sequence). V lost 4 bases, J lost 3 bases, and 12 bases lay in between. This CDR3 region has 15 residues. DNA for the CDR3: TGTGCCAGCAGTTCTAGGGGTTCACCTAATGAAAAACTGTTTTTT. Its protein is CASSSRGSPNEKLFF. The full variable domain, completed using reference TRBV27 and TRBJ1-4, is EAQVTQNPRYLITVTGKKLTVTCSQNMNHEYMSWYRQDPGLGLRQIYYSMNVEVTDKGDVPEGYKVSRKEKRNFPLILESPSPNQTSLYFCASSSRGSPNEKLFFGSGTQLSVL.

This chain connects TRBV11-2 to TRBJ2-1, with D uncertain. Deletions cut 0 bases from V and 7 bases from J, with 13 bases between. There are 15 residues in the CDR3. The germline V gene encodes CDR1 SGHAT and CDR2 FQNNGV. The CDR3 protein is CASSLDLNAANEQFF. The CDR3 nucleotides are TGTGCCAGCAGCTTAGATCTAAATGCCGCAAATGAGCAGTTCTTC.

The chain joins TRBV28 to TRBJ2-1, with TRBD1 matching 11 bases. Per germline, CDR1 MDHEN and CDR2 SYDVKM. V was pared by 5 bases and J by 1 base, with 10 bases of the junction left unmatched. The CDR3 is 18 residues long. The DNA of the CDR3 is TGTGCCAGCAGTCTACCACCGGGACAGGGGGTATCCTACAATGAGCAGTTCTTC. This sequence encodes CASSLPPGQGVSYNEQFF.

This chain uses TRBV7-8 with TRBJ2-1; 10 positions match TRBD1. V lost 5 bases, J lost 7 bases, and 8 bases stayed unmatched. The CDR3 consists of 15 residues. The germline gives CDR1 SGHVS, CDR2 FQNEAQ. The CDR3 is CASSPRDRGGNEQFF. The CDR3 DNA reads as TGTGCCAGCAGCCCTCGGGACAGGGGAGGGAATGAGCAGTTCTTC.

V is TRBV6-5 and J is TRBJ2-7; 8 bases agree with TRBD1. The junction had 5 bases not matched to a gene; V was cut back by 4 bases and J by 0 bases. Looked up from germline, CDR1 is MNHEY and CDR2 is SVGAGI. This CDR3 has 15 residues. The CDR3 bases are TGTGCCAGCAGTTGGACAGGGAGCGACTCCTACGAGCAGTACTTC. It is translated as CASSWTGSDSYEQYF.

In its sample, this clone was seen once. V usage is TRBV6-5 and J usage is TRBJ2-3; 9 bases are shared with TRBD2. V shed 6 bases, J shed 6 bases, and the junction held 7 bases outside the gene matches. Germline CDR1 and CDR2: MNHEY and SVGAGI. The CDR3 covers 14 residues. The chain's CDR3 is CASRLSGGRDTQYF. The CDR3 coding sequence is TGTGCCAGCAGACTTAGCGGGGGCCGGGATACGCAGTATTTT.